Listed here is a single TCR beta chain. The antigen this receptor binds is unknown. No base quality values were provided; no much bigger clone lies one nucleotide off. This specimen belongs to a study of blood T cell repertoires in COVID-19 (dated by TCRdb to between 2020 and 2021). For context, the study as a whole: Collaborator samples came from the United States, Italy and Spain and covered acute and convalescent phases of COVID-19. The prospective study material was composed of cDNA or gDNA derived from T cells, B-cell-depleted T cells, or PBMCs. Subjects who had been exposed to COVID-19, were actively infected with it, or had recovered from it provided the deeply sampled blood TCRbeta repertoires that made up the dataset. The repertoires were made available in a free public database intended to serve as a resource for research on the immune response to SARS-CoV-2. The samples were drawn from the first 160 participants of the ongoing ImmuneRACE study and from 1,254 subjects provided by 6 global collaborators. Nearly every sample came with metadata listing a de-identified subject ID, COVID-19 status, age in years and sex. HLA class I and class II types, where available, came from metadata supplied by the sample provider rather than from assay-based typing.

Each collaborating institution followed its own protocols to collect whole blood in K2EDTA tubes. For TCRbeta analysis, collaborators shipped samples as frozen whole blood, isolated PBMCs, or DNA extracted from either of those sample types. Study-wide findings and limitations: The quantity of clinical and demographic metadata differed by source and by participant and was supplied without curation.

TCRbeta CDR3 regions were amplified from genomic DNA using the immunoSEQ Assay, a bias-controlled multiplex PCR. On the authors' methods: The number of nucleated cells in each sample was estimated from the amplification of reference gene primers within the assay. To quantify the absolute abundance of each unique TCRbeta CDR3 rearrangement, sequence reads were collapsed and filtered. For each sample, productive Simpson clonality was calculated as the square root of Simpson's diversity index across productive rearrangements. TCRdb took over this immuneACCESS table, retaining in-frame rearrangements with V and J assigned. Such tables are incomplete; in checked studies, under half of the missing clones stem from an unresolved V gene, and the remainder is unexplained. That table supplies the V and J calls and clone size; D and trimming were determined from the DNA. The sample table shows some 190,000 clones, and 88% are seen once. The ten largest clones take up 1.5% of the sample.

Specimen: peripheral blood. The clonotype originates from a man younger than 35 with active or convalescent COVID-19.

The base sequence is TGTGCCACCAGCAGGGACAGGGTCTACGAGCAGTACTTC. This codes for CATSRDRVYEQYF. The chain links TRBV15 with TRBJ2-7; TRBD1 lines up with 8 middle nucleotides. The germline V gene (reference sequence) provides CDR1 LNHNV and CDR2 YYDKDF. From V the trimming removes 3 bases and from J it removes 3 bases, while the gene matches leave 1 base of the junction unaccounted for. From cysteine to phenylalanine, the CDR3 is 13 amino acids long. Only the CDR3 portion is preserved as DNA: 39 bases, with reading frame beginning at the first base. Where the CDR3 stops, the reference TRBV15 and TRBJ2-7 genes take over; the full variable domain is DAMVIQNPRYQVTQFGKPVTLSCSQTLNHNVMYWYQQKSSQAPKLLFHYYDKDFNNEADTPDNFQSRRPNTSFCFLDIRSPGLGDTAMYLCATSRDRVYEQYFGPGTRLTVT.